These 21 T cell receptor beta chains originate from one sample sequenced in a study of shared clonotypes between healthy human individuals. Measured with immunoSEQ multiplex PCR; TCRdb has only the in-frame clones, and not every one. The repertoire holds 75,000 to 100,000 clones, with about 45% as singletons. Input material: PBMCs. These receptors were obtained from a woman aged 40 to 50 in good health. Some clones in this sample may be carry-over from other donors' samples.

In this sample, this clone turned up many times. The chain carries TRBV28 and TRBJ2-3, with D maybe TRBD2 (6 bases). Per the germline V gene, CDR1 is MDHEN and CDR2 is SYDVKM. Trimming pared 5 bases from V and 1 base from J, leaving 10 bases between. The length of the CDR3 is 14 residues. For the CDR3, the DNA is TGTGCCAGCAGTCAGCCTAGCGGCACAGATACGCAGTATTTT. Protein: CASSQPSGTDTQYF.

The chain combines TRBV2 with TRBJ2-1; TRBD2 matches at 8 bases. V shed 1 base, J shed 0 bases, and the junction held 8 bases outside the gene matches. CDR3 length equals 18 residues. The germline gives CDR1 SNHLY, CDR2 FYNNEI. The CDR3, as DNA: TGTGCCAGCAGTGAAGGGCCTACACTAGCGGACTCCTACAATGAGCAGTTCTTC. Its protein product is CASSEGPTLADSYNEQFF.

The chain employs TRBV27 and TRBJ2-7; 7 nucleotides line up with TRBD1. This CDR3 comprises 15 residues. With 10 bases clipped from V and 3 bases from J, the junction kept 15 bases outside the gene matches. CDR1 MNHEY and CDR2 SMNVEV come from the germline V gene (reference sequence). CDR3 nucleotides: TGTGCCACTGCTCGAAGCCGGGACAGAGGCTACGAGCAGTACTTC. Translated, it gives CATARSRDRGYEQYF.

The table lists this clone with a few counts. The V gene is TRBV28, the J gene TRBJ1-3; D gene uncertain. The V end lost 5 bases, the J end lost 3 bases, and 8 bases lay between the germline ends. The CDR3 is 13 residues long. Germline V gives CDR1 MDHEN, CDR2 SYDVKM. The CDR3 here is CASSQGYGNTIYF. The CDR3 nucleotides are TGTGCCAGCAGTCAAGGGTATGGAAACACCATATATTTT.

This clone turned up a few times. V usage is TRBV18 and J usage is TRBJ2-5; D gene ambiguous. CDR3 length: 13 amino acids. The V gene's germline CDR1 is KGHSH and CDR2 LQKENI. The V gene lost 0 bases and the J gene lost 4 bases, with 6 bases spanning the gap. This CDR3 reads CASSPPSAETQYF. CDR3 DNA sequence: TGTGCCAGCTCACCACCGTCAGCAGAGACCCAGTACTTC.

J is TRBJ1-4 and V is TRBV18; no reliable D call. The V gene lost 5 bases and the J gene lost 7 bases, with 17 bases spanning the gap. This CDR3 is built from 15 residues. Germline lookup yields CDR1 KGHSH and CDR2 LQKENI. In DNA, the CDR3 is TGTGCCAGCTCATCAGAGCGAGGCCCTGGTGAAAAACTGTTTTTT. Translation: CASSSERGPGEKLFF.

The chain recombines TRBV18 with TRBJ2-7, with D possibly being TRBD1 (7 bases). The germline V gene encodes CDR1 KGHSH and CDR2 LQKENI. V lost 3 bases to trimming and J lost 3 bases, with 15 bases between them. The CDR3 has 15 residues. The CDR3 protein is CASSPRRDSNYEQYF. Here the CDR3 DNA reads TGTGCCAGCTCACCTCGGAGGGACAGCAACTACGAGCAGTACTTC.

The CDR3 DNA reads TGTGCCAGCAGCTTAAGGGGGGTAGAGGATGGCTACACCTTC. Its protein product is CASSLRGVEDGYTF. The chain is built from TRBV7-2 and TRBJ1-2; tentative D call: TRBD1 (6 bases). The CDR3 consists of 14 residues. Germline V gives CDR1 SGHTA, CDR2 FQGNSA. Trimming removed 2 bases from V and 6 bases from J, with 13 bases in between.

The rearrangement joins TRBV18 to TRBJ1-2, with D possibly TRBD1 on 6 matching bases. Per the germline V gene, CDR1 is KGHSH and CDR2 is LQKENI. The germline V and J ends were trimmed by 1 base and 2 bases, with 20 bases remaining between them. This CDR3 contains 18 residues. The CDR3 spells CASSPRGDGQSLNYGYTF. The DNA of the CDR3 is TGTGCCAGCTCACCACGGGGGGATGGACAGAGCCTGAACTATGGCTACACCTTC.

The chain couples TRBV2 to TRBJ1-5; D uncertain. V lost 3 bases and J 2 bases, leaving 8 bases between the germline ends. This CDR3 has 14 amino acids. Germline V gene lookup returns CDR1 SNHLY and CDR2 FYNNEI. DNA for the CDR3: TGTGCCAGCAGTGAGCGACACCGCAATCAGCCCCAGCATTTT. Translation gives CASSERHRNQPQHF.

The chain is built from TRBV9 and TRBJ2-1; possibly TRBD2 for D (6 bases). This CDR3 has 15 residues. Germline V gene sequence: CDR1 SGDLS, CDR2 YYNGEE. The V end was cut by 3 bases, the J end by 10 bases, with 20 bases between. In nucleotides, the CDR3 is TGTGCCAGCAGCGAAAACGCTGGAGGGACCGCCGAGCAGTTCTTC. Its translation is CASSENAGGTAEQFF.

This clone was counted many times. The chain recombines TRBV6-5 with TRBJ2-7, with D possibly matching TRBD1 (5 bases). The V gene's germline CDR1 is MNHEY and CDR2 SVGAGI. Trimming left V 0 bases short and J 3 bases short, with 12 bases between. The CDR3 loop spans 15 amino acids. CDR3 protein: CASSYSARAGYEQYF. DNA for the CDR3: TGTGCCAGCAGTTACTCCGCCAGGGCAGGCTACGAGCAGTACTTC.

This clone was seen at least ten times. A much larger clone differs by one base, so this may be a read error. The sample has other DNA sequences that encode this CDR3 too. J is TRBJ2-7 and V is TRBV30; D remains ambiguous. The germline V gene has CDR1 GTSNPN and CDR2 SVGIG (reference sequence). The CDR3 is 12 residues long. CDR3 sequence: CAWSQDRYEQYF. The CDR3 DNA reads as TGTGCCTGGTCGCAGGACCGCTACGAGCAATACTTC.

This chain links TRBV30 with TRBJ2-5; 10 bases are a match to TRBD2. CDR1 and CDR2 from the germline V gene are GTSNPN and SVGIG (reference sequence). The trim removed 4 bases at V and 1 base at J, leaving 15 bases unmatched. The CDR3 is 18 residues long. CDR3 residues: CAWTLGLAAQVGQETQYF. As DNA, the CDR3 is TGTGCCTGGACCCTAGGACTAGCGGCCCAGGTGGGCCAAGAGACCCAGTACTTC.

Turning to this clone: A read error is likely here: a far larger clone is one base away. The J gene is TRBJ2-5, the V gene TRBV30, with a weak D call TRBD2 (6 bases). CDR1 is GTSNPN, CDR2 SVGIG, per germline (reference sequence). V was pared by 1 base and J by 4 bases, with 10 bases between. The CDR3 covers 13 residues. CDR3 in DNA: TGTGCCTGGAGTGCCGGGAGAGGAGAGACCCAGTACTTC. Protein: CAWSAGRGETQYF.

This clone was counted at least ten times. The chain has TRBV9 and TRBJ2-3; TRBD2 might be the D (6 bases). There are 14 residues in the CDR3. Germline-derived CDR1 and CDR2 are SGDLS and YYNGEE. V was cut by 0 bases and J by 5 bases, with 10 bases left in between. CDR3 nucleotides: TGTGCCAGCAGCGTAGATAATAGCGGAGATACGCAGTATTTT. This codes for CASSVDNSGDTQYF. Combining the CDR3 with reference TRBV9 and TRBJ2-3 gives the whole variable domain DSGVTQTPKHLITATGQRVTLRCSPRSGDLSVYWYQQSLDQGLQFLIQYYNGEERAKGNILERFSAQQFPDLHSELNLSSLELGDSALYFCASSVDNSGDTQYFGPGTRLTVL.

The rearrangement links TRBV30 to TRBJ2-1; 9 positions agree with TRBD2. This CDR3 region has 16 residues. Germline trimming cut 0 bases from V and 7 bases from J; bases unmatched to any gene: 10. CDR1 is GTSNPN and CDR2 is SVGIG in the germline V gene (reference sequence). CDR3 DNA: TGTGCCTGGAGTGTAAGCGGGAGGTCGGCATGGAATGAGCAGTTCTTC. The encoded protein is CAWSVSGRSAWNEQFF.

CDR3 in amino acids: CASSPEGLLGTQYF. CDR3 in DNA: TGTGCCAGCAGCCCAGAGGGACTCCTCGGGACCCAGTACTTC. The J gene is TRBJ2-5, the V gene TRBV9, with D tentatively TRBD2 (6 bases). The germline CDR1 and CDR2 sequences are SGDLS and YYNGEE. CDR3 size: 14 residues. V lost 4 bases, J lost 7 bases, and 17 bases lay in between.

Details on this clone: The germline gene is not matched at one end of the junction; a read error may be the cause. Other nucleotide sequences in the sample specify the same CDR3. This chain joins TRBV5-1 and TRBJ2-1; TRBD2 aligns across 13 bases. CDR1 SGHRS and CDR2 YFSETQ come from the germline V gene. The CDR3 covers 18 residues. For the CDR3, the DNA is TGCGCCAGCAGTTTGGGCCGGTCTGGACTAGCGGGAGTAAATGAGCAGTTCTTC. This gives the protein CASSLGRSGLAGVNEQFF.

V gene TRBV5-5 combines with J gene TRBJ1-2; a weak D match, TRBD1 (5 bases). Germline CDR1 is SGHKS and CDR2 is YYEKEE (reference sequence). The CDR3 length is 15 residues. With 4 bases removed from V and 4 bases from J, the gap between germline ends came to 17 bases. This CDR3 is CASSPSGAESYGYTF. CDR3 DNA: TGTGCCAGCAGCCCATCCGGGGCCGAGTCCTATGGCTACACCTTC.

The chain employs TRBV13 and TRBJ1-2; maybe TRBD1 (5 bases). The V and J ends lost 5 bases and 4 bases respectively, with 23 bases between them. The CDR3 consists of 17 residues. Looked up from germline, CDR1 is PRHDT and CDR2 is FYEKMQ (reference sequence). CDR3 loop: CASSPKEGTAFTYGYTF. The CDR3 DNA reads TGTGCCAGCAGCCCGAAGGAAGGGACGGCCTTTACCTATGGCTACACCTTC. The whole variable domain, filled in from reference TRBV13 and TRBJ1-2, reads AAGVIQSPRHLIKEKRETATLKCYPIPRHDTVYWYQQGPGQDPQFLISFYEKMQSDKGSIPDRFSAQQFSDYHSELNMSSLELGDSALYFCASSPKEGTAFTYGYTFGSGTRLTVV.